Following are 14 T cell receptor beta chains from one sample sequenced in a study of technical replicates of blood from several donors. Sequenced by immunoSEQ multiplex PCR; TCRdb stores in-frame clones only, minus some. The sample carries about 83,000 clones, more than 90% recorded once. What was sequenced was T cells isolated from PBMCs. The receptors shown here come from a human donor in good health.

This clone was detected once. This chain joins TRBV18 and TRBJ2-1, with 9 bases that match TRBD1. The junction had 4 bases not matched to a gene; V was cut back by 0 bases and J by 7 bases. This CDR3 is built from 15 residues. CDR1 KGHSH and CDR2 LQKENI come from the germline V gene. CDR3 DNA sequence: TGTGCCAGCTCACCACCTAACAGGGGGCAGAATGAGCAGTTCTTC. Its translation is CASSPPNRGQNEQFF. Based on the CDR3 plus reference TRBV18 and TRBJ2-1, the full variable domain is NAGVMQNPRHLVRRRGQEARLRCSPMKGHSHVYWYRQLPEEGLKFMVYLQKENIIDESGMPKERFSAEFPKEGPSILRIQQVVRGDSAAYFCASSPPNRGQNEQFFGPGTRLTVL.

The chain links TRBV6-5 to TRBJ2-2, with TRBD2 identical over 7 bases. V trimming: 10 bases; J trimming: 13 bases; junction bases outside the gene matches: 21. The length of the CDR3 is 15 residues. Germline values: CDR1 MNHEY, CDR2 SVGAGI. The CDR3 region is CATKEPGTIRIRLFF. The DNA for the CDR3 is TGTGCCACTAAGGAACCCGGGACTATACGGATTCGGCTGTTTTTT.

The J gene is TRBJ2-1, the V gene TRBV2; TRBD2 matches 11 bases. Germline CDR1 reads SNHLY; CDR2 reads FYNNEI. Trimming at V came to 7 bases and at J to 1 base, leaving 3 bases not matched to a gene. The CDR3 is made up of 15 amino acids. Here the CDR3 DNA reads TGTGCCAGCATAGGGACTAGCGGTTCCTACAATGAGCAGTTCTTC. It encodes CASIGTSGSYNEQFF.

The chain joins TRBV19 to TRBJ2-6; D unclear. The V end lost 6 bases, the J end lost 1 base, and 4 bases lay between the germline ends. This CDR3 is 13 amino acids long. CDR1 and CDR2 (germline): LNHDA, SQIVND (reference sequence). The CDR3 nucleotides are TGTGCCAGTAGCTTTTCTGGGGCCAACGTCCTGACTTTC. Translation: CASSFSGANVLTF.

The chain uses TRBV28 and TRBJ1-1, with 8 bases fitting TRBD1. With 3 bases clipped from V and 4 bases from J, the junction kept 4 bases outside the gene matches. Germline CDR1 reads MDHEN; CDR2 reads SYDVKM. The length of the CDR3 is 14 residues. CDR3 coding DNA: TGTGCCAGCAGTTTGGACAGGGCAAGCACTGAAGCTTTCTTT. Protein: CASSLDRASTEAFF.

This clone has more than one count but fewer than ten. The V and J genes are TRBV18 and TRBJ1-1, with D unclear. This CDR3 contains 14 residues. V lost 2 bases, J lost 1 base, and 8 bases lay in between. CDR1 is KGHSH, CDR2 LQKENI, per germline. The CDR3 spells CASSPVAENTEAFF. The CDR3 coding sequence is TGTGCCAGCTCACCAGTTGCGGAGAACACTGAAGCTTTCTTT.

This sequence joins TRBV6-1 and TRBJ2-7, with D possibly TRBD1 on 5 matching bases. V was cut by 0 bases and J by 0 bases, with 9 bases left in between. The germline CDR1 and CDR2 sequences are MNHNS and SASEGT. The CDR3 loop spans 15 amino acids. The CDR3, as DNA: TGTGCCAGCAGTGAAGCCAGGGCGCGCTCCTACGAGCAGTACTTC. Encoded protein: CASSEARARSYEQYF.

The sample holds one count of this clone. This chain uses TRBV4-1 with TRBJ2-3, with a weak D call TRBD1 (5 bases). CDR3 length: 16 residues. The ends were cut back, 8 bases at V and 2 bases at J, with 20 bases in the middle. Germline-derived CDR1 and CDR2 are MGHRA and YSYEKL. As DNA, the CDR3 is TGCGCCAGCCGGAACACCAAGACAGAAACCACAGATACGCAGTATTTT. Translated, it gives CASRNTKTETTDTQYF.

The rearrangement uses TRBV7-9 and TRBJ2-1; a possible D gene is TRBD2 (6 bases). The CDR3 contains 13 residues. Trimming left V 5 bases short and J 9 bases short, with 14 bases between. Germline V gene data show CDR1 as SEHNR and CDR2 as FQNEAQ (reference sequence). For the CDR3, the DNA is TGTGCCAGCAGCGCCCGGGACTTCGGTGAGCAGTTCTTC. Protein product: CASSARDFGEQFF.

This clone appeared a single time. The chain has TRBV27 and TRBJ1-2; 7 bases are a match to TRBD1. V dropped 0 bases and J dropped 4; count of bases not matched to a gene: 11. The CDR3 has 17 amino acids. The V gene's germline CDR1 is MNHEY and CDR2 SMNVEV (reference sequence). Here the CDR3 reads CASSLSGQQGTFYGYTF. The CDR3 nucleotides read TGTGCCAGCAGTTTATCGGGCCAACAGGGGACATTCTATGGCTACACCTTC.

V gene TRBV9 combines with J gene TRBJ1-5; a possible D gene is TRBD1 (6 bases). The germline CDR1 and CDR2 sequences are SGDLS and YYNGEE. The CDR3 is made up of 16 amino acids. Trimming left V 3 bases short and J 6 bases short, with 19 bases between. CDR3 sequence reads: CASSEGGGSRGQPQHF. Here the CDR3 DNA reads TGTGCCAGCAGCGAAGGTGGGGGCTCAAGAGGTCAGCCCCAGCATTTT.

The chain joins TRBV19 to TRBJ1-6, with 10 bases lining up with TRBD1. Germline lookup yields CDR1 LNHDA and CDR2 SQIVND (reference sequence). The CDR3 length is 14 residues. V lost 8 bases and J lost 7; bases outside the gene matches: 5. The CDR3 sequence is CASGRQGANSPLHF. CDR3 nucleotides: TGTGCCAGTGGACGACAGGGGGCCAATTCACCCCTCCACTTT.

This sequence joins TRBV28 and TRBJ2-1; 8 positions match TRBD1. CDR1 and CDR2 from the germline V gene are MDHEN and SYDVKM. This CDR3 is 15 amino acids long. Trimming removed 3 bases from V and 14 bases from J; junction bases left unmatched: 15. CDR3 DNA: TGTGCCAGCAGTTTTAGATACGGGACAGGTTTGAGGGAGTTCTTC. Its protein is CASSFRYGTGLREFF.

V usage is TRBV7-9 and J usage is TRBJ2-7; 10 bases are shared with TRBD1. This CDR3 is built from 15 residues. Looked up from germline, CDR1 is SEHNR and CDR2 is FQNEAQ (reference sequence). The junction had 11 bases not matched to a gene; V was cut back by 5 bases and J by 7 bases. The CDR3 sequence: CASSPRRQGAREQYF. The CDR3 coding sequence is TGTGCCAGCAGCCCCCGGCGACAGGGGGCGAGGGAGCAGTACTTC.